This T cell receptor beta chain emerged from a study of shared clonotypes between healthy human individuals. Whole-study context: Donor composition was two women and three men, aged 18 to 49. Per donor, CD8 memory used one plate, CD8 naive used two, CD4 memory used three and CD4 naive used three.

This clone was counted many times. Its cognate antigen is unknown. Study results and caveats: It was anticipated that sequencing depth would influence how many clonotypes donors shared.

The method was immunoSEQ multiplex PCR; TCRdb's version includes in-frame clones alone and lacks a portion of them. The sample lists roughly 1 million clones; around 76% were seen once. The CDR3 is 17 residues long. Per the germline V gene, CDR1 is SGHAT and CDR2 is FQNNGV. With 6 bases removed from V and 0 bases from J, the gap between germline ends came to 18 bases. This TCR came from a man between 18 and 29 years old in good health. Specimen: memory CD4+ T cells sorted from blood. Subset denoted: CD45RA-negative fraction. The chain uses TRBV11-2 and TRBJ1-5, with a weak D call TRBD1 (5 bases). This CDR3 reads CASRPKTELYSNQPQHF. The CDR3, as DNA: TGTGCCAGCAGACCAAAGACAGAGCTTTATAGCAATCAGCCCCAGCATTTT. The full variable domain, completed using reference TRBV11-2 and TRBJ1-5, is EAGVAQSPRYKIIEKRQSVAFWCNPISGHATLYWYQQILGQGPKLLIQFQNNGVVDDSQLPKDRFSAERLKGVDSTLKIQPAKLEDSAVYLCASRPKTELYSNQPQHFGDGTRLSIL.